The clone carrying this T cell receptor (beta chain) was seen many times. With 8 bases clipped from V and 5 bases from J, the junction kept 5 bases outside the gene matches. CDR1 and CDR2 from the germline V gene are SGHKS and YYEKEE (reference sequence). The CDR3 contains 13 residues. The sample originates from a study of blood T cells in healthy people across ages. Using a J-beta primer mix together with a sample-barcoded 5' primer, a second PCR was run for about 6 to 11 cycles. In TCRdb, the 5' RACE reads were re-called with MiXCR into one record per CDR3 protein. This table has approximately 490,000 distinct CDR3 sequences, under 30% appearing once. These data are also associated with another study on T cells of mothers and their children. That source notes: Each child contributed approximately 3.3 million TCR beta CDR3 reads, while each mother contributed over 9.5 million.

The V gene is TRBV5-5, the J gene TRBJ1-5; 9 bases are a match to TRBD1. This TCR came from a boy younger than 18 in good health. Sequencing was done on a sample of blood. The CDR3 is CARDRGFDQPQHF. The CDR3 nucleotides read TGTGCCAGGGACAGGGGCTTCGATCAGCCCCAGCATTTT.